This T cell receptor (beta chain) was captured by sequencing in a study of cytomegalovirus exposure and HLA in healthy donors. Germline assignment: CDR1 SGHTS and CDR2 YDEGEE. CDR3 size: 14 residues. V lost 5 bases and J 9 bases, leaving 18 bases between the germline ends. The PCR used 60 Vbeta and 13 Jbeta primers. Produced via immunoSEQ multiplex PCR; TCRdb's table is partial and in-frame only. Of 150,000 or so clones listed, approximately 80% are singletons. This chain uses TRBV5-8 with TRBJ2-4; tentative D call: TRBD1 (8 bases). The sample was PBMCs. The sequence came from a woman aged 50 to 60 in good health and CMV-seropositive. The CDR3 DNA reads TGTGCCAGCAGTTACCGTACAGGGGGGGGCATTCAGTACTTC. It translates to CASSYRTGGGIQYF.